This paragraph reports one TCR beta chain. The antigen it recognizes is unknown. Per-base qualities were not stored, and no clone one base away is much larger. This entry is derived from a study of OX40 agonist ivuxolimab in advanced cancers. With regard to the full study: Ivuxolimab was a fully human IgG2 agonistic monoclonal antibody targeting the costimulatory receptor OX40 (CD134). Intravenous ivuxolimab was administered to patients every 2 weeks at six dose levels: 0.01, 0.1, 0.3, 1.5, 3 and 10 mg/kg. Among the roughly 54 dose-escalation patients, about 20 had hepatocellular carcinoma, roughly 15 melanoma, 9 renal cell carcinoma and 9 head and neck cancer. In the dose-escalation cohort, roughly four fifths of patients were male, and the mean age was around 60 years, with a range of roughly 23 to 85. Patients were allowed to have had prior anti-PD-1, anti-PD-L1 or anti-CTLA-4 therapy, and 40% to 45% of the dose-escalation patients had previously received checkpoint inhibitors. Partial responses occurred in three dose-escalation patients: two with cutaneous melanoma and one with hepatocellular carcinoma. The purpose of peripheral TCRbeta sequencing was to test whether ivuxolimab changed TCR sequence diversity and led to clonal T-cell expansion. The monotherapy dose-escalation portion (N ≈ 50 patients) of the phase I ivuxolimab trial is reported in the paper. General findings and caveats noted by the study authors: In the 0.1-3.0 mg/kg groups, partial responders had among the lowest normalized peripheral clonal expansion, particularly in CD8+ T cells. After ivuxolimab, more expanded clones were found on average in CD8+ T cells than in CD4+ T cells. Antigen specificity was not determined for the clonally expanded peripheral T cells. At doses from 0.1 to 3.0 mg/kg, clonal expansion was seen in both CD4+ and CD8+ blood T cells between baseline and week 6. Low levels of normalized T-cell clonal expansion were also seen in some patients who did not respond.

For sequencing of the TCRbeta CDR3 region, genomic DNA was extracted from the sorted cells. The immunoSEQ Assay was used for sequencing of TCRbeta CDR3 regions. The table comes from immuneACCESS by way of TCRdb, which keeps in-frame sequences with V and J called. Part of the clones is missing from these tables; in studies checked, under half for an unresolved V gene and the rest for unknown reasons. This sample lists roughly 59,000 clones; 65% to 85% were detected once. Over 0.95% of the sample goes to the ten largest clones. The germline V gene supplies CDR1 KGHSH and CDR2 LQKENI. Deletion took 6 bases off V and 7 bases off J, with a span of 13 bases between the germline ends. Including the terminal cysteine and phenylalanine, the CDR3 comprises 13 residues. Of the read, only the CDR3 DNA is kept; its 39 bases are in frame from base 1. Patients with a history of autoimmune disease or receiving systemic immunosuppression were excluded from the trial. Peripheral blood for TCR sequencing was collected from all dose cohorts at baseline, on cycle 4 day 1, and on cycle 7 day 1. The samples were drawn from a first-in-human, open-label, multicenter phase I dose-escalation trial of ivuxolimab. Adults with locally advanced or metastatic melanoma, renal cell carcinoma, hepatocellular carcinoma or head and neck squamous cell carcinoma were enrolled in the trial. Before TCR sequencing, CD4+ T cells and CD8+ T cells were sorted from peripheral blood as separate populations.

This TCR was sampled from an adult with an advanced solid tumor such as melanoma, head and neck, liver or kidney cancer. Sequenced material: CD4+ or CD8+ T cells sorted from blood, taken in a trial of the OX40 agonist ivuxolimab. The V gene is TRBV18 and the J gene is TRBJ1-5; the D gene assignment is ambiguous. The sequenced DNA: TGTGCCAGCTCCACCCTGGGTGAACAGCCCCAGCATTTT. This translates into CASSTLGEQPQHF.